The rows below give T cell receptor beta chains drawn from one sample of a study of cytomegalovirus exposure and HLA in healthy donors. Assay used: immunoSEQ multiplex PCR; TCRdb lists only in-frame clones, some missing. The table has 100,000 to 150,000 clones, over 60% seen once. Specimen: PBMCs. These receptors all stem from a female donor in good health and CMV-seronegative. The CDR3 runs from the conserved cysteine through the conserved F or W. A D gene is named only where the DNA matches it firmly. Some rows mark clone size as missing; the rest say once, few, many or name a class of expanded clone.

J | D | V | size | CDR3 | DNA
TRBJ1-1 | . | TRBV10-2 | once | CASSDPQNTEAFF | TGCGCCAGCAGTGATCCACAGAACACTGAAGCTTTCTTT
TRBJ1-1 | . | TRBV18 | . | CASSAMGQMNTEAFF | TGTGCCAGCTCAGCAATGGGGCAGATGAACACTGAAGCTTTCTTT
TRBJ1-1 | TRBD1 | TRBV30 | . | CAWREQGVTEAFF | TGTGCCTGGAGGGAACAGGGGGTCACTGAAGCTTTCTTT
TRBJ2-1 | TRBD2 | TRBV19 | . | CASKGWTSGGAVYNEQFF | TGTGCCAGTAAAGGGTGGACTAGCGGGGGGGCCGTTTACAATGAGCAGTTCTTC
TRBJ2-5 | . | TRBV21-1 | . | CASSKRATGGQQETQYF | TGTGCCAGCAGCAAACGCGCTACGGGGGGTCAGCAAGAGACCCAGTACTTC
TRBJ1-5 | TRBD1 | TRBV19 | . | CATVDRGRQPQHF | TGTGCCACCGTAGACAGGGGGAGGCAGCCCCAGCATTTT
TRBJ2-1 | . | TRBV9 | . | CASSVADRYNEQFF | TGTGCCAGCAGCGTAGCTGACAGATACAATGAGCAGTTCTTC
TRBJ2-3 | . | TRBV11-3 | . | CASSREGAADTQYF | TGTGCCAGCAGCCGGGAGGGGGCGGCAGATACGCAGTATTTT
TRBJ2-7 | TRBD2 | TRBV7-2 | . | CASSLGLGSYEQYF | TGTGCCAGCAGCTTGGGACTAGGCTCCTACGAGCAGTACTTC
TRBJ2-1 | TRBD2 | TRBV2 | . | CASSERGVGGEQFF | TGTGCCAGCAGTGAACGGGGGGTCGGAGGTGAGCAGTTCTTC
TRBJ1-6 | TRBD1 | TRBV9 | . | CASSKTGGYNSPLHF | TGTGCCAGCAGCAAGACAGGGGGGTATAATTCACCCCTCCACTTT
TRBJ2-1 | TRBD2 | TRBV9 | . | CASSVDGTSGIGEQFF | TGTGCCAGCAGCGTAGATGGGACTAGCGGGATAGGGGAGCAGTTCTTC
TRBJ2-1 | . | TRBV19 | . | CASSALTGSAYNEQFF | TGTGCCAGTAGTGCCTTGACTGGATCGGCTTACAATGAGCAGTTCTTC
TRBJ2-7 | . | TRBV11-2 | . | CASSLDYRAYEQYF | TGTGCCAGCAGCTTAGATTACAGAGCCTACGAGCAGTACTTC
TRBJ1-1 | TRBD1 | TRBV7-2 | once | CASSLSGGVQAFF | TGTGCCAGCAGCTTATCAGGGGGCGTGCAAGCTTTCTTT
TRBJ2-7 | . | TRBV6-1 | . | CASSEWPLRSEQYF | TGTGCCAGCAGTGAATGGCCCTTGAGGAGCGAGCAGTACTTC
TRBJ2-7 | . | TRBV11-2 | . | CASSLGQTYEQYF | TGTGCCAGCAGCTTAGGACAGACCTACGAGCAGTACTTC
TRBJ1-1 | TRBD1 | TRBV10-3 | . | CAISEFQGDFTEAFF | TGTGCCATCAGTGAGTTTCAGGGGGACTTCACTGAAGCTTTCTTT
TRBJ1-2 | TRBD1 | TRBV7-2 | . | CASSKRGQPYGYTF | TGTGCCAGCAGCAAAAGGGGACAGCCCTATGGCTACACCTTC
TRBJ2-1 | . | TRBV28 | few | CATRQTGVNEQFF | TGTGCCACGAGACAGACTGGGGTAAATGAGCAGTTCTTC
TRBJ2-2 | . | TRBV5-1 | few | CASSEGVRELFF | TGCGCCAGCAGCGAAGGGGTCCGGGAGCTGTTTTTT
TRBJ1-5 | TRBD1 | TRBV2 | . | CASAGQGAHQPQHF | TGTGCCAGCGCAGGACAGGGGGCCCATCAGCCCCAGCATTTT
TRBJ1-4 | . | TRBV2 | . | CASRVHSSNEKLFF | TGTGCCAGCAGGGTACACAGTTCGAATGAAAAACTGTTTTTT